This T cell receptor (beta chain) came from a study of STAT5B mutations in CD4+ large granular lymphocyte leukemia. Study-level points and caveats: TRBV06-family usage was enriched in top patient clones (8/27) versus controls (2/35). Less than 30% of private leukemic clonotypes occurred rarely in other patients' non-leukemic repertoires. Without putative leukemic clones, patient CD4-sorted repertoires remained more clonal than healthy CD4+ repertoires.

The CDR3 runs to 14 residues. Germline V gene sequence: CDR1 PRHDT, CDR2 FYEKMQ (reference sequence). V lost 5 bases and J lost 3; bases outside the gene matches: 3. This clone was recorded once. Its antigen is currently unknown. The table came from immunoSEQ multiplex PCR; TCRdb's copy has only in-frame clones and leaves some out. The data contain about 38,000 clones, 65% to 90% of them singletons. The sample taken for sequencing was CD4+ T cells from blood buffy coats. This receptor was taken from a human donor in good health. The V gene is TRBV13, the J gene TRBJ1-4, with 7 bases matching TRBD1. The CDR3 nucleotides are TGTGCCAGCAGCGAAAGGGGGCCTAATGAAAAACTGTTTTTT. Its translation: CASSERGPNEKLFF.